Below, 2 T cell receptor beta chains from the same sample are listed, as sequenced in a study of regulatory T cells in long-lasting Graves disease. Arm-PCR with iRepertoire HTBI primers amplified the CDR3 regions for these TCR beta libraries. Via MiXCR, TCRdb re-called the multiplex PCR reads, giving one row per CDR3 protein. The sample holds 450,000 to 500,000 distinct CDR3 sequences, 15% to 20% seen once. The time point here: newly diagnosed GD, antithyroid drugs for less than 3 months. Following extraction of RNA from PBMCs, that RNA was used to make the TCR library. The same specimen was also included in a second study, on T cells in Graves' hyperthyroidism and ophthalmopathy.

The sequenced sample was peripheral blood mononuclear cells (PBMCs), obtained at new diagnosis, from a patient treated with antithyroid drugs. The receptors derive from a man aged 35 to 55 with Graves disease.

Points on this clonotype: This could be a read error, since a much larger clone is one nucleotide away. The V gene is TRBV28, the J gene TRBJ1-1; a possible D gene is TRBD1 (5 bases). In germline, CDR1 is MDHEN, CDR2 SYDVKM. This CDR3 contains 15 residues. CDR3 residues: CAGSFKGVRNTEAFF. CDR3 nucleotides: TGTGCCGGCAGTTTTAAAGGGGTACGGAACACTGAAGCTTTCTTT.

This clonotype was seen ten or more times. V usage is TRBV10-3 and J usage is TRBJ1-2; D perhaps matches TRBD1 (5 bases). The CDR3 totals 15 residues. Trimming took 2 bases from V and 1 from J, leaving 11 bases between them. Germline V gives CDR1 ENHRY, CDR2 SYGVKD. The CDR3 nucleotides read TGTGCCATCAGTGAGGGGACCGGGGATAACTATGGCTACACCTTC. Amino acids: CAISEGTGDNYGYTF.